Reported below is one T cell receptor beta chain. Its antigen is not identified. This entry is derived from a study of cytomegalovirus exposure and HLA in healthy donors. Study context: Earlier sequencing of 150 million to 200 million T cells yielded roughly 120 million unique TCR beta sequences. Study-wide points: Reportedly, diagnosis of cytomegalovirus status by the classifier showed high specificity and sensitivity.

CDR3 length: 14 residues. Germline trimming cut 6 bases from V and 7 bases from J; bases unmatched to any gene: 8. The germline CDR1 and CDR2 sequences are SQVTM and ANQGSEA. The PCR employed 60 Vbeta primers together with 13 Jbeta primers. Assay: immunoSEQ multiplex PCR; the TCRdb copy retains only in-frame clones and omits some. Altogether fewer than 150,000 clones are present, approximately 80% being singletons, with the ten largest covering about 2.2%. The clonotype was recovered from a man aged 30-40 years in good health and CMV-seronegative. Sequencing was carried out using PBMCs. This sequence joins TRBV29-1 and TRBJ2-1; 11 bases match TRBD2. The CDR3 nucleotides are TGCAGCGTGGTAGCGGGAGGGCCGGGTAATGAGCAGTTCTTC. It codes for CSVVAGGPGNEQFF.